What follows are 25 T cell receptor beta chains derived from one specimen sequenced in a study of blood T cell repertoires in COVID-19. Sequencing was performed with immunoSEQ multiplex PCR; in TCRdb, only in-frame clones are kept and a portion is missing. The repertoire holds approximately 280,000 clones, 89% seen once, with around 12% in the top ten. The source material was peripheral blood. These TCRs come from a woman aged 60-75 years with acute or convalescent COVID-19.

The chain joins TRBV5-4 to TRBJ1-4, with D maybe TRBD1 (6 bases). The length of the CDR3 is 16 residues. V lost 1 base, J lost 3 bases, and 13 bases lay in between. The germline gives CDR1 SGHNT, CDR2 YYREEE (reference sequence). The CDR3 loop reads CASSLKSGQSNEKLFF. For the CDR3, the DNA is TGTGCCAGCAGCTTGAAGTCTGGACAGTCTAATGAAAAACTGTTTTTT.

This chain uses TRBV6-5 with TRBJ2-7; perhaps TRBD1 as D (5 bases). Germline V gives CDR1 MNHEY, CDR2 SVGAGI. The length of the CDR3 is 12 residues. V lost 0 bases and J 6 bases, leaving 6 bases between the germline ends. The CDR3 reads CASSYSGLEQYF. Written as DNA, the CDR3 is TGTGCCAGCAGTTACTCGGGGCTCGAGCAGTACTTC.

CDR3 amino acids: CASSIGHYNEQFF. The CDR3 DNA reads TGTGCCAGTAGTATAGGGCACTACAATGAGCAGTTCTTC. The chain uses TRBV19 and TRBJ2-1; D gene uncertain. V was shortened by 1 base and J by 3 bases, with 4 bases between the two germline ends. Germline V lookup: CDR1 LNHDA, CDR2 SQIVND (reference sequence). The CDR3 covers 13 residues.

CDR3 in DNA: TGTGCCAGCAGCGAGACTAGCTTATCGAGGCGCACCGGGGAGCTGTTTTTT. This encodes CASSETSLSRRTGELFF. The rearrangement joins TRBV7-2 to TRBJ2-2, with 7 nucleotides matching TRBD2. In germline, CDR1 is SGHTA, CDR2 FQGNSA. There are 17 residues in the CDR3. With V trimmed by 5 bases and J by 4 bases, 13 bases remained unmatched.

The rearrangement joins TRBV16 to TRBJ2-1; 11 nucleotides align to TRBD1. Germline lookup yields CDR1 KGHSY and CDR2 FQNENV. The V segment lost 4 bases and the J segment 7 bases; nucleotides outside the gene matches: 12. There are 17 residues in the CDR3. The DNA of the CDR3 is TGTGCCAGCAGCCTTTCCCCGACGGGACAGGGGGGAAATGAGCAGTTCTTC. Protein product: CASSLSPTGQGGNEQFF.

The rearrangement joins TRBV5-1 to TRBJ1-3; D is perhaps TRBD1 (5 bases). Germline lookup yields CDR1 SGHRS and CDR2 YFSETQ. Trimming removed 1 base from V and 2 bases from J, with 22 bases in between. The CDR3 covers 19 residues. The CDR3 here is CASSLWGGEPLATGNTIYF. The CDR3 DNA sequence: TGCGCCAGCAGCTTGTGGGGGGGTGAACCCCTTGCGACTGGAAACACCATATATTTT.

CDR3 DNA sequence: TGTGCCACCAGCCCGCCCCCAGGACAGTACTATGGCTACACCTTC. Its translation: CATSPPPGQYYGYTF. The chain is built from TRBV15 and TRBJ1-2; a possible D gene is TRBD1 (6 bases). V lost 5 bases and J lost 3, with 16 bases in between. The CDR3 contains 15 residues. Germline loops: CDR1 LNHNV, CDR2 YYDKDF (reference sequence).

The V gene is TRBV2, the J gene TRBJ1-5; D gene unclear. The germline V gene encodes CDR1 SNHLY and CDR2 FYNNEI. The CDR3 has 13 amino acids. The V end lost 6 bases, the J end lost 0 bases, and 6 bases lay between the germline ends. CDR3 region: CASRQSSNQPQHF. For the CDR3, the DNA is TGTGCCAGCAGACAGAGTAGCAATCAGCCCCAGCATTTT.

The chain uses TRBV3-1 (or the pseudogene TRBV3-2) and TRBJ1-6; 7 bases agree with TRBD1. This CDR3 spans 15 amino acids. V gave up 4 bases and J gave up 6 bases; unmatched junction bases: 6. Germline lookup yields CDR1 LGHDT and CDR2 YNNKEL (reference sequence). Here the CDR3 DNA reads TGTGCCAGCAGCCCCTTGACAGGGACTAATTCACCCCTCCACTTT. This translates into CASSPLTGTNSPLHF.

The chain carries TRBV9 and TRBJ2-5; TRBD2 aligns across 13 bases. V trimming: 0 bases; J trimming: 5 bases; junction bases outside the gene matches: 13. This CDR3 has 19 residues. The germline gives CDR1 SGDLS, CDR2 YYNGEE. The CDR3: CASSVDVGVLAGGLETQYF. CDR3 nucleotides: TGTGCCAGCAGCGTAGACGTAGGGGTACTAGCGGGGGGGCTGGAGACCCAGTACTTC. The full variable domain, rest sourced from reference TRBV9 and TRBJ2-5, is DSGVTQTPKHLITATGQRVTLRCSPRSGDLSVYWYQQSLDQGLQFLIQYYNGEERAKGNILERFSAQQFPDLHSELNLSSLELGDSALYFCASSVDVGVLAGGLETQYFGPGTRLLVL.

The chain has TRBV3-1 (or the pseudogene TRBV3-2) and TRBJ2-1, with D maybe TRBD2 (6 bases). V lost 0 bases, J lost 3 bases, and 9 bases lay in between. There are 15 residues in the CDR3. Germline-derived CDR1 and CDR2 are LGHDT and YNNKEL (reference sequence). The DNA of the CDR3 is TGTGCCAGCAGCCAAGACGGGAGAGTCTACAATGAGCAGTTCTTC. Its translation: CASSQDGRVYNEQFF.

The chain recombines TRBV25-1 with TRBJ2-1, with D possibly being TRBD1 (6 bases). This CDR3 comprises 15 residues. V was cut by 4 bases and J by 5 bases, with 15 bases left in between. CDR1 and CDR2 from the germline V gene are MGHDK and SYGVNS. The CDR3 loop is CASSAPGTRNNEQFF. CDR3 sequence (DNA): TGTGCCAGCAGTGCCCCCGGGACACGAAACAATGAGCAGTTCTTC.

The rearrangement links TRBV4-1 to TRBJ2-1, with 14 nucleotides matching TRBD2. The CDR3 spans 15 residues. Germline trimming cut 6 bases from V and 7 bases from J; bases unmatched to any gene: 5. Germline V gene sequence: CDR1 MGHRA, CDR2 YSYEKL. CDR3 sequence: CASRGTSGSWNEQFF. The CDR3 coding sequence is TGCGCCAGCAGGGGGACTAGCGGGAGTTGGAATGAGCAGTTCTTC.

V usage is TRBV5-1 and J usage is TRBJ1-1, with D possibly matching TRBD1 (5 bases). Germline-derived CDR1 and CDR2 are SGHRS and YFSETQ. Trimming left V 0 bases short and J 0 bases short, with 12 bases between. CDR3 size: 16 residues. DNA of the CDR3: TGCGCCAGCAGCTTGGCTAGGGGCCCGATGAACACTGAAGCTTTCTTT. Translation gives CASSLARGPMNTEAFF. Filled out from reference TRBV5-1 and TRBJ1-1, the complete variable domain reads KAGVTQTPRYLIKTRGQQVTLSCSPISGHRSVSWYQQTPGQGLQFLFEYFSETQRNKGNFPGRFSGRQFSNSRSEMNVSTLELGDSALYLCASSLARGPMNTEAFFGQGTRLTVV.

J is TRBJ2-3 and V is TRBV7-3, with TRBD1 identical over 7 bases. The CDR3 has 14 residues. V shed 5 bases and J 5 bases; nucleotides not matched to a gene: 7. The V gene's germline CDR1 is SGHTA and CDR2 FQGTGA. CDR3 in DNA: TGTGCCAGCAGCCCCTTAGGGGGCGGAGATACGCAGTATTTT. Its translation: CASSPLGGGDTQYF.

The chain couples TRBV20-1 to TRBJ1-1; 7 bases are shared with TRBD1. This CDR3 comprises 14 residues. Trimming removed 3 bases from V and 5 bases from J; junction bases left unmatched: 9. The germline gives CDR1 DFQATT, CDR2 SNEGSKA (reference sequence). This chain's CDR3 is CSASKGAEVTEAFF. The CDR3 DNA reads TGCAGTGCTAGTAAGGGGGCAGAGGTAACTGAAGCTTTCTTT.

The V and J genes are TRBV19 and TRBJ2-1, with 11 positions matching TRBD2. The CDR3 covers 16 residues. Trimming cost V 5 bases and J 8 bases; bases outside gene matches: 11. Germline CDR1 and CDR2: LNHDA and SQIVND (reference sequence). CDR3 amino acids: CASSVRLAGNVDEQFF. DNA of the CDR3: TGTGCCAGTAGTGTTCGACTAGCGGGGAATGTCGATGAGCAGTTCTTC.

J is TRBJ1-2 and V is TRBV19; 9 bases map to TRBD1. The CDR3 totals 14 residues. V shed 7 bases and J 1 base; nucleotides not matched to a gene: 4. Germline CDR1 LNHDA, CDR2 SQIVND (reference sequence). The CDR3 DNA is TGTGCCAGTAACCTGGGACAGGGTAACTATGGCTACACCTTC. Its translation is CASNLGQGNYGYTF. The full variable domain, completed using reference TRBV19 and TRBJ1-2, is DGGITQSPKYLFRKEGQNVTLSCEQNLNHDAMYWYRQDPGQGLRLIYYSQIVNDFQKGDIAEGYSVSREKKESFPLTVTSAQKNPTAFYLCASNLGQGNYGYTFGSGTRLTVV.

The chain couples TRBV7-2 to TRBJ2-5; 11 positions match TRBD2. The CDR3 is 15 residues long. Germline V gene sequence: CDR1 SGHTA, CDR2 FQGNSA. V shed 4 bases, J shed 6 bases, and the junction held 7 bases outside the gene matches. The CDR3 is CASSYKGLAAQTQYF. CDR3 nucleotides: TGTGCCAGCAGCTACAAGGGACTAGCGGCACAGACCCAGTACTTC.

V is TRBV6-2 or TRBV6-3 and J is TRBJ1-1, with no clear D. This CDR3 has 16 residues. V gave up 3 bases and J gave up 3 bases, with 17 bases separating them. Per the germline V gene, CDR1 is MNHEY and CDR2 is SVGEGT. The CDR3 sequence: CASSYSRGRPYTEAFF. Here the CDR3 DNA reads TGTGCCAGCAGTTATTCCCGAGGGCGTCCCTACACTGAAGCTTTCTTT.

The chain links TRBV13 to TRBJ2-7, with 13 bases identical to TRBD2. The CDR3 contains 20 residues. Per the germline V gene, CDR1 is PRHDT and CDR2 is FYEKMQ (reference sequence). After removal of 4 bases from V and 2 bases from J, the junction contained 17 bases not matched to a gene. Here the CDR3 reads CASSSTARLAGGRGPYEQYF. The CDR3 DNA is TGTGCCAGCAGCTCGACCGCCAGACTAGCGGGAGGCAGGGGCCCCTACGAGCAGTACTTC.

This clone was observed a handful of times. The chain has TRBV30 and TRBJ1-1; 10 bases line up with TRBD1. The CDR3 has 13 residues. Germline CDR1 GTSNPN, CDR2 SVGIG (reference sequence). Trimming cost V 3 bases and J 6 bases; bases outside gene matches: 4. The CDR3 DNA reads TGTGCCTGGAGCGTCGGACAGGGGGCTGAAGCTTTCTTT. Amino acid sequence: CAWSVGQGAEAFF.

V is TRBV2 and J is TRBJ1-1; D possibly corresponds to TRBD1 (6 bases). The ends were cut back, 4 bases at V and 3 bases at J, with 12 bases in the middle. This CDR3 comprises 14 residues. CDR1 SNHLY and CDR2 FYNNEI come from the germline V gene. The CDR3 loop reads CASSAGQGYTEAFF. For the CDR3, the DNA is TGTGCCAGCAGTGCCGGCCAGGGGTACACTGAAGCTTTCTTT.

V is TRBV28 and J is TRBJ1-3; D is ambiguous. The CDR3 length is 14 residues. Between the trimmed V and J ends, which lost 1 base and 1 base, there was a span of 5 bases. Looked up from germline, CDR1 is MDHEN and CDR2 is SYDVKM. CDR3 region: CASSLFPSGNTIYF. In DNA form, the CDR3 reads TGTGCCAGCAGTTTATTCCCATCTGGAAACACCATATATTTT.

Here the CDR3 reads CASSHRGTYEQYF. CDR3 nucleotide sequence: TGTGCCAGCAGCCACCGGGGAACCTACGAGCAGTACTTC. The J gene is TRBJ2-7, the V gene TRBV6-5, with D tentatively TRBD2 (5 bases). The CDR3 is 13 amino acids. The germline V gene encodes CDR1 MNHEY and CDR2 SVGAGI. Trimming took 6 bases from V and 2 from J, leaving 11 bases between them.